A selection of T cell receptor beta chains follows, all from one sample in a study of OX40 agonist ivuxolimab in advanced cancers. Using immunoSEQ multiplex PCR, the repertoire was profiled, and TCRdb retains in-frame clones only, with some absent. The sample consists of some 64,000 clones, approximately 90% of them appearing once. The sample was CD4+ or CD8+ T cells sorted from blood, taken in a trial of the OX40 agonist ivuxolimab. These receptors originate from an adult with an advanced solid tumor such as melanoma, head and neck, liver or kidney cancer. CDR3s include the opening cysteine and the closing phenylalanine or tryptophan. Each record gives: D gene, clone size, V gene, J gene, CDR3 protein, CDR3 DNA. D genes are given only for firm matches. The size of a clone is reported for some rows only, either as once, few or many, or as a class for expanded clones.

d_gene: .; abundance: .; v_gene: TRBV5-6; j_gene: TRBJ2-1; CDR3aa: CASSLASLNEQFF; CDR3nt: TGTGCCAGCAGCTTGGCCTCTCTCAATGAGCAGTTCTTC
d_gene: TRBD2; abundance: .; v_gene: TRBV5-1; j_gene: TRBJ2-3; CDR3aa: CASSLVAGDTQYF; CDR3nt: TGCGCCAGCAGCTTGGTAGCGGGCGATACGCAGTATTTT
d_gene: .; abundance: .; v_gene: TRBV27; j_gene: TRBJ2-1; CDR3aa: CATFLEGVENEQFF; CDR3nt: TGTGCCACTTTCTTGGAGGGGGTGGAGAATGAGCAGTTCTTC
d_gene: TRBD1; abundance: .; v_gene: TRBV18; j_gene: TRBJ2-2; CDR3aa: CASSQKTGATGELFF; CDR3nt: TGTGCCAGCTCACAAAAAACAGGGGCGACCGGGGAGCTGTTTTTT
d_gene: .; abundance: once; v_gene: TRBV9; j_gene: TRBJ1-1; CDR3aa: CASGFGTDTEAFF; CDR3nt: TGTGCCAGCGGTTTTGGCACCGACACTGAAGCTTTCTTT
d_gene: .; abundance: .; v_gene: TRBV11-3; j_gene: TRBJ2-3; CDR3aa: CASSLGLSTDTQYF; CDR3nt: TGTGCCAGCAGCTTAGGTCTTTCCACAGATACGCAGTATTTT
d_gene: .; abundance: .; v_gene: TRBV9; j_gene: TRBJ2-2; CDR3aa: CASSVSSGITGELFF; CDR3nt: TGTGCCAGCAGCGTGTCGTCCGGGATCACCGGGGAGCTGTTTTTT
d_gene: TRBD1; abundance: .; v_gene: TRBV27; j_gene: TRBJ2-7; CDR3aa: CASSLAGQGGEQYF; CDR3nt: TGTGCCAGCAGTTTGGCGGGACAGGGGGGAGAGCAGTACTTC
d_gene: .; abundance: few; v_gene: TRBV7-9; j_gene: TRBJ1-3; CDR3aa: CASSWAGISGSGNTIYF; CDR3nt: TGTGCCAGCAGCTGGGCGGGAATCTCGGGCTCTGGAAACACCATATATTTT
d_gene: .; abundance: .; v_gene: TRBV5-1; j_gene: TRBJ2-7; CDR3aa: CASSPPGSEQYF; CDR3nt: TGCGCCAGCAGCCCCCCGGGGAGTGAGCAGTACTTC
d_gene: .; abundance: once; v_gene: TRBV7-9; j_gene: TRBJ2-2; CDR3aa: CASSPPRTTGELFF; CDR3nt: TGTGCCAGCAGCCCACCGCGGACTACCGGGGAGCTGTTTTTT
d_gene: .; abundance: .; v_gene: TRBV30; j_gene: TRBJ2-1; CDR3aa: CAWSLGPRLDNEQFF; CDR3nt: TGTGCCTGGAGTTTGGGGCCTAGGTTGGACAATGAGCAGTTCTTC
d_gene: .; abundance: .; v_gene: TRBV18; j_gene: TRBJ2-2; CDR3aa: CASSHSMGELFF; CDR3nt: TGTGCCAGCTCACACTCCATGGGGGAGCTGTTTTTT
d_gene: .; abundance: .; v_gene: TRBV19; j_gene: TRBJ1-1; CDR3aa: CASSLVTGRRENTEAFF; CDR3nt: TGTGCCAGTAGTTTGGTTACAGGGCGGAGGGAGAACACTGAAGCTTTCTTT
d_gene: TRBD2; abundance: .; v_gene: TRBV19; j_gene: TRBJ2-5; CDR3aa: CASSITGLAGQETQYF; CDR3nt: TGTGCCAGTAGTATTACAGGGCTAGCGGGGCAAGAGACCCAGTACTTC
d_gene: TRBD1; abundance: .; v_gene: TRBV29-1; j_gene: TRBJ2-3; CDR3aa: CSVRQGDTDTQYF; CDR3nt: TGCAGCGTTCGTCAGGGGGACACAGATACGCAGTATTTT
d_gene: .; abundance: .; v_gene: TRBV30; j_gene: TRBJ2-2; CDR3aa: CAWSRGVLANTGELFF; CDR3nt: TGTGCCTGGAGTAGAGGGGTGCTAGCGAACACCGGGGAGCTGTTTTTT
d_gene: TRBD2; abundance: .; v_gene: TRBV7-3; j_gene: TRBJ2-1; CDR3aa: CASSSGDLAGAYNEQFF; CDR3nt: TGTGCCAGCAGCTCCGGAGATCTAGCGGGGGCATACAATGAGCAGTTCTTC
d_gene: .; abundance: .; v_gene: TRBV7-9; j_gene: TRBJ2-7; CDR3aa: CASSLGRRPRDEQYF; CDR3nt: TGTGCCAGCAGCTTAGGACGTAGGCCCAGGGACGAGCAGTACTTC
d_gene: TRBD1; abundance: .; v_gene: TRBV30; j_gene: TRBJ1-5; CDR3aa: CAWSEFEGQNLNQPQHF; CDR3nt: TGTGCCTGGAGTGAGTTCGAGGGACAGAATCTAAATCAGCCCCAGCATTTT
d_gene: TRBD1; abundance: few; v_gene: TRBV6-1; j_gene: TRBJ2-1; CDR3aa: CASSEHLGQTYNEQFF; CDR3nt: TGTGCCAGCAGTGAACATCTGGGACAGACCTACAATGAGCAGTTCTTC
d_gene: TRBD1; abundance: .; v_gene: TRBV6-1; j_gene: TRBJ2-7; CDR3aa: CASRWTGAIYEQYF; CDR3nt: TGTGCCAGCAGATGGACAGGGGCGATCTACGAGCAGTACTTC
d_gene: .; abundance: .; v_gene: TRBV18; j_gene: TRBJ2-2; CDR3aa: CASSPLGGGSNTGELFF; CDR3nt: TGTGCCAGCTCACCACTTGGTGGCGGATCGAACACCGGGGAGCTGTTTTTT
d_gene: .; abundance: few; v_gene: TRBV6-1; j_gene: TRBJ2-2; CDR3aa: CASSEAGHRTGELFF; CDR3nt: TGTGCCAGCAGTGAAGCGGGACACCGCACCGGGGAGCTGTTTTTT
d_gene: .; abundance: .; v_gene: TRBV29-1; j_gene: TRBJ1-1; CDR3aa: CSVGGIRGQLTFF; CDR3nt: TGCAGCGTTGGCGGAATACGTGGACAGTTAACTTTCTTT
d_gene: TRBD2; abundance: .; v_gene: TRBV5-4; j_gene: TRBJ2-1; CDR3aa: CASSSKTSGRSAEQFF; CDR3nt: TGTGCCAGCAGCTCGAAGACTAGCGGGAGGTCTGCTGAGCAGTTCTTC
d_gene: .; abundance: once; v_gene: TRBV2; j_gene: TRBJ1-1; CDR3aa: CASSENRALAEAFF; CDR3nt: TGTGCCAGCAGTGAGAACAGGGCCTTGGCTGAAGCTTTCTTT
d_gene: TRBD2; abundance: .; v_gene: TRBV5-6; j_gene: TRBJ2-7; CDR3aa: CASSLRAGVSEQYF; CDR3nt: TGTGCCAGCAGCTTGCGAGCGGGAGTATCCGAGCAGTACTTC
d_gene: .; abundance: .; v_gene: TRBV10-3; j_gene: TRBJ1-2; CDR3aa: CAISESRGSANYGYTF; CDR3nt: TGTGCCATCAGTGAGTCGAGGGGCAGTGCTAACTATGGCTACACCTTC
d_gene: TRBD1; abundance: .; v_gene: TRBV19; j_gene: TRBJ1-2; CDR3aa: CASKLGTANYGYTF; CDR3nt: TGTGCCAGTAAACTCGGGACAGCTAACTATGGCTACACCTTC
d_gene: .; abundance: .; v_gene: TRBV6-1; j_gene: TRBJ1-3; CDR3aa: CASKDIPKAGNTIYF; CDR3nt: TGTGCCAGCAAGGACATCCCTAAGGCTGGAAACACCATATATTTT
d_gene: .; abundance: few; v_gene: TRBV10-3; j_gene: TRBJ1-1; CDR3aa: CAISESSIAFF; CDR3nt: TGTGCCATCAGTGAGTCCAGTATAGCTTTCTTT
d_gene: .; abundance: .; v_gene: TRBV4-1; j_gene: TRBJ1-2; CDR3aa: CASSLGLRTGYTF; CDR3nt: TGCGCCAGCAGCCTCGGCCTTCGGACAGGCTACACCTTC
d_gene: .; abundance: .; v_gene: TRBV18; j_gene: TRBJ2-5; CDR3aa: CASSRYRAERETQYF; CDR3nt: TGTGCCAGCTCACGATATCGGGCAGAAAGAGAGACCCAGTACTTC
d_gene: .; abundance: .; v_gene: TRBV19; j_gene: TRBJ2-4; CDR3aa: CASSPDVAKNIQYF; CDR3nt: TGTGCCAGTAGTCCGGATGTAGCCAAAAACATTCAGTACTTC
d_gene: .; abundance: .; v_gene: TRBV2; j_gene: TRBJ1-1; CDR3aa: CASRGDTDRRTAFF; CDR3nt: TGTGCCAGCAGGGGCGATACTGACAGAAGGACAGCTTTCTTT